These 2 T cell receptor beta chains were all obtained from the same sample, sequenced in a study of cytomegalovirus exposure and HLA in healthy donors. The PCR made use of 60 Vbeta and 13 Jbeta primers. Sequencing was performed with immunoSEQ multiplex PCR; in TCRdb, only in-frame clones are kept and a portion is missing. The sample has around 130,000 clones. Material: PBMCs. These receptor sequences come from a woman in her thirties or forties in good health and CMV-seronegative.

The rearrangement links TRBV5-1 to TRBJ1-1, with 10 bases lining up with TRBD1. V lost 7 bases and J lost 1; bases outside the gene matches: 4. From germline, CDR1 is SGHRS and CDR2 YFSETQ. This CDR3 has 14 residues. The CDR3 sequence is CASRQGATNTEAFF. The CDR3 DNA follows: TGCGCCAGCCGACAGGGGGCGACGAACACTGAAGCTTTCTTT.

The chain links TRBV7-6 to TRBJ1-3; D perhaps matches TRBD1 (6 bases). The length of the CDR3 is 17 residues. V gave up 1 base and J gave up 1 base, with 14 bases separating them. Germline CDR1 and CDR2: SGHVS and FNYEAQ. The chain's CDR3 is CASSLGARGASGNTIYF. In nucleotides, the CDR3 is TGTGCCAGCAGCTTAGGGGCCAGGGGTGCATCTGGAAACACCATATATTTT. Using reference TRBV7-6 and TRBJ1-3 for the parts outside the CDR3, the full variable domain is GAGVSQSPRYKVTKRGQDVALRCDPISGHVSLYWYRQALGQGPEFLTYFNYEAQQDKSGLPNDRFSAERPEGSISTLTIQRTEQRDSAMYRCASSLGARGASGNTIYFGEGSWLTVV.